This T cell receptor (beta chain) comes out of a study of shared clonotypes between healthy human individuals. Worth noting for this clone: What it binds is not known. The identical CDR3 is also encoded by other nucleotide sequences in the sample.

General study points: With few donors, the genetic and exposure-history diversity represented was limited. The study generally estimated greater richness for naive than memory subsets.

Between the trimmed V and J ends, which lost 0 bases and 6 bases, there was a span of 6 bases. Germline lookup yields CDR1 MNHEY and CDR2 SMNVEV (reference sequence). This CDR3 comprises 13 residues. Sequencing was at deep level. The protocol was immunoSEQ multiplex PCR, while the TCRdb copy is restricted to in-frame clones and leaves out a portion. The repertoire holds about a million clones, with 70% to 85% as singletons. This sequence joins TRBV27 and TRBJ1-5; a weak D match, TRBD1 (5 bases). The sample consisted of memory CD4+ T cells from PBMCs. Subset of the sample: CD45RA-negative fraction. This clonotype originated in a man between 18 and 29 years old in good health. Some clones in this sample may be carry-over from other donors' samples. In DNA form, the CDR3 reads TGTGCCAGCAGTTTATCGGGGGTTCAGCCCCAGCATTTT. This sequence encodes CASSLSGVQPQHF.